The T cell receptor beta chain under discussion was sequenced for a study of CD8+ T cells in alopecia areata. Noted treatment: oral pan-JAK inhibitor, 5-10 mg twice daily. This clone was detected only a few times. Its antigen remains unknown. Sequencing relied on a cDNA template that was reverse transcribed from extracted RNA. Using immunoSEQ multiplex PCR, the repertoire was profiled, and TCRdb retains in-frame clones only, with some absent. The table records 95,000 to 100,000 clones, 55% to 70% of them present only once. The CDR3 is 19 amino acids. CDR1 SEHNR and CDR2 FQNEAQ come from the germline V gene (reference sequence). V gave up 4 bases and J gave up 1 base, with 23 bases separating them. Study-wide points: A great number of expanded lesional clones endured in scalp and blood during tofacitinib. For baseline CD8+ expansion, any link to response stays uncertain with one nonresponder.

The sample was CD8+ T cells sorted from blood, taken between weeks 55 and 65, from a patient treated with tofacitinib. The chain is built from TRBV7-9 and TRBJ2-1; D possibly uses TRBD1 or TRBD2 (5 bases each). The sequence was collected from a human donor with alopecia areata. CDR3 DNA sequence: TGTGCCAGCAGCTCACACCGGGTTGATCTAGAGGGGTCCTACAATGAGCAGTTCTTC. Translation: CASSSHRVDLEGSYNEQFF.